The entry that follows covers one T cell receptor (beta chain) sequence. Its cognate antigen is unknown. The data were taken from a study of T-cell memory formation after mild COVID-19. About the research overall: Among the donors, TCR clusters were largely specific to each donor. Study-level results: Clones that contracted clustered mainly in CM and EM if CD4+ and in EMRA if CD8+. Certain responding clones were present in pre-infection memory, suggesting participation of cross-reactive memory.

Germline loops: CDR1 KGHDR, CDR2 SFDVKD. The CDR3 loop spans 13 amino acids. Germline trimming cut 4 bases from V and 8 bases from J; bases unmatched to any gene: 6. 5'RACE with constant-segment primers built TCRalpha and TCRbeta cDNA libraries with UMIs. TCRdb reanalysed the 5' RACE reads using MiXCR and keeps one entry per CDR3 protein. The sample holds roughly 400,000 distinct CDR3 sequences; about 16% are singletons and the top ten take about 22%. This TCR came from a man between 18 and 35 years old who had mild COVID-19 (a few samples of this study predate the infection). Cell type and time point are not known. The chain recombines TRBV24-1 with TRBJ1-1; the match to TRBD1 covers 7 bases. Source material: PBMCs or a T cell subset sorted from them (not recorded which). In DNA, the CDR3 is TGTGCCACCAGTGAGTCCGGGACAGCCGAAGCTTTCTTT. Its translation is CATSESGTAEAFF.